This is a list of T cell receptor beta chains from one sample in a study of blood T cell repertoires in COVID-19. Produced via immunoSEQ multiplex PCR; TCRdb's table is partial and in-frame only. This table holds roughly 100,000 clones, about 80% found once. What was sequenced was peripheral blood. The receptors originated from a woman older than 75 with active or convalescent COVID-19. CDR3s leave out the opening cysteine and the closing phenylalanine or tryptophan.

J,V,CDR3
TRBJ2-1,TRBV6-2/TRBV6-3,ASSSTGTMTYNEQF
TRBJ1-2,TRBV6-5,ASSRQAGHNYGYT
TRBJ1-5,TRBV2,ASSEPTGGYTQPQH
TRBJ1-6,TRBV28,ASSLRGTGTSPNSPLH
TRBJ2-3,TRBV6-2/TRBV6-3,ASSPQGARGDTQY
TRBJ1-2,TRBV7-8,ASSLGGQKSDGYT
TRBJ1-4,TRBV3-1/TRBV3-2,ASSPRTVGEKLF
TRBJ1-1,TRBV29-1,TGGGGTEAF
TRBJ1-4,TRBV9,ASSARDRLNEKLF
TRBJ1-3,TRBV29-1,SVGLGQGLEGNTIY
TRBJ1-4,TRBV18,ASSPRETSNEKLF
TRBJ1-4,TRBV9,ASSAEGARYEKLF
TRBJ2-3,TRBV28,ASSGTGTDTQY
TRBJ1-2,TRBV27,ASSQGAGGYT
TRBJ1-4,TRBV7-2,ASSLGGHEEKLF
TRBJ2-4,TRBV18,ASSPPFGLAGEAAKNIQY
TRBJ2-1,TRBV6-5,ASSYDIAEPYNEQF
TRBJ1-1,TRBV28,ASSSYLQGMNTEAF
TRBJ2-5,TRBV5-1,ASSSLTGGGGETQY
TRBJ1-1,TRBV3-1/TRBV3-2,ASSLHRGPSKAF
TRBJ2-5,TRBV11-2,ASSLGLSRTGMGETQY
TRBJ1-1,TRBV12-3/TRBV12-4,ASSLRENTEAF
TRBJ1-2,TRBV19,ASSPSGTMNYGYT
TRBJ1-1,TRBV27,ASSPYPRTGVSNTEAF
TRBJ1-3,TRBV2,ASSPDRSLGNTIY
TRBJ1-2,TRBV2,ASSEALRQNGYT
TRBJ2-7,TRBV7-2,ASRRGGSYEQY
TRBJ2-7,TRBV3-1/TRBV3-2,ASSRRGTRRLGEQY
TRBJ1-4,TRBV6-5,ASSYSSGNEKLF
TRBJ2-5,TRBV5-5,ASSRQGTGETQY
TRBJ2-7,TRBV2,ASRGMDITYEQY
TRBJ1-5,TRBV6-5,ASRESHNQPQH
TRBJ2-7,TRBV20-1,SASGQGYEQY
TRBJ2-2,TRBV5-1,ASSSPRGANTGELF
TRBJ1-5,TRBV5-1,ASSSSGQGQPQH
TRBJ2-7,TRBV28,ASSLQGARSYEQY
TRBJ1-2,TRBV27,ASSFGRGNYGYT
TRBJ1-1,TRBV6-5,ASSYSRNTEAF
TRBJ1-3,TRBV18,ASSPNDRRAGNTIY
TRBJ2-3,TRBV27,ARGREGRCDTQY
TRBJ2-7,TRBV24-1,ATSDSRQGGEQY
TRBJ2-2,TRBV27,ATSPGGTGELF
TRBJ2-3,TRBV5-1,ASSLVPSGGLTADTQY
TRBJ1-2,TRBV5-1,ASSSDSLYGYT
TRBJ1-2,TRBV27,ASSPLRANGYT
TRBJ2-7,TRBV14,ASSQGTGGSYEQY
TRBJ2-4,TRBV27,ASSSQGVAKNIQY
TRBJ1-1,TRBV6-6,ASTPGETEAF
TRBJ1-5,TRBV28,ASDRADSNQPQH
TRBJ2-3,TRBV11-2,ASSLDVGVTDTQY
TRBJ1-1,TRBV30,AWTGRFTEAF
TRBJ2-7,TRBV30,AWSRGTGGYEQY
TRBJ1-5,TRBV11-2,ASSSRQAQSNQPQH
TRBJ2-5,TRBV12-3/TRBV12-4,ASSWGTAGAQY
TRBJ2-1,TRBV4-3,ASSQVLFGGGSYNEQF
TRBJ2-3,TRBV2,ASSDQGVGDTQY
TRBJ1-4,TRBV3-1/TRBV3-2,ASSRRTGRIEKLF